One and the same sample provided the 25 T cell receptor beta chains below, sequenced in a study of shared clonotypes between healthy human individuals. TCRdb keeps only in-frame clones here, not all; method: immunoSEQ multiplex PCR. In the table there are around 2,000,000 clones, 95% of which are singletons. The sample was naive CD4+ T cells sorted from blood. The subset is: CD45RA+ positively selected. These TCRs come from a young man in good health.

Regarding this clone: With a much larger clone just one base away, this may be a read error. This sample also contains other DNA sequences that code for the same CDR3. The V gene is TRBV29-1, the J gene TRBJ2-1; TRBD1 is a possible D gene (5 bases). Per germline, CDR1 SQVTM and CDR2 ANQGSEA. The CDR3 is 12 amino acids. Here the CDR3 reads CSVAGLGLEQFF. CDR3 nucleotide sequence: TGCAGCGTGGCCGGTTTGGGGCTCGAGCAATTCTTC.

V is TRBV14 and J is TRBJ1-3; unclear D gene. This CDR3 comprises 17 residues. Germline V gene data show CDR1 as SGHDN and CDR2 as FVKESK. Between the trimmed V and J ends, which lost 1 base and 0 bases, there was a span of 13 bases. The CDR3 nucleotides are TGTGCCAGCAGCCAAGCTTCGGGGTTATACTCTGGAAACACCATATATTTT. Translating gives CASSQASGLYSGNTIYF.

V gene TRBV5-1 combines with J gene TRBJ2-7; 11 bases are a match to TRBD2. The CDR3 spans 17 residues. Germline loops: CDR1 SGHRS, CDR2 YFSETQ. J lost 3 bases, V lost 0 bases, and 8 bases had no gene match. The CDR3 loop reads CASSLGLAGGGVYEQYF. In DNA form, the CDR3 reads TGCGCCAGCAGCTTGGGGCTAGCGGGAGGAGGGGTCTACGAGCAGTACTTC.

The chain combines TRBV4-3 with TRBJ1-6; D not certain. This CDR3 is built from 15 residues. Germline V gene data show CDR1 as LGHNA and CDR2 as YSLEER. The V gene lost 0 bases and the J gene lost 10 bases, with 13 bases spanning the gap. CDR3 DNA sequence: TGCGCCAGCAGCCAAGAGCTCGGTGATAGCTCACCCCTCCACTTT. Protein sequence: CASSQELGDSSPLHF.

The chain employs TRBV30 and TRBJ1-4; the D gene is possibly TRBD1 (5 bases). The CDR3 runs to 15 residues. Germline V gives CDR1 GTSNPN, CDR2 SVGIG (reference sequence). V lost 5 bases and J 3 bases, leaving 16 bases between the germline ends. The CDR3 sequence: CAWGPGTSANEKLFF. The CDR3 nucleotides are TGTGCCTGGGGACCAGGGACTTCAGCTAATGAAAAACTGTTTTTT.

In the case of this clone: One end of the junction fails to match germline, which may point to a read error. In the same sample, other DNA sequences code for this CDR3. For the CDR3, the DNA is TGTGCCAGTAGTGCAGGGACTTGGAATGAGCAGTTCTTC. Translating it yields CASSAGTWNEQFF. J is TRBJ2-1 and V is TRBV6-1; maybe TRBD2 (6 bases). Germline V gene lookup returns CDR1 MNHNS and CDR2 SASEGT. The CDR3 covers 13 residues.

The V and J genes are TRBV30 and TRBJ1-2; 10 bases fit TRBD1. The CDR3 totals 16 residues. Germline V gene sequence: CDR1 GTSNPN, CDR2 SVGIG (reference sequence). V lost 6 bases and J lost 7; bases outside the gene matches: 17. The CDR3 spells CACLGQGEEGGLGYTF. The CDR3 region has the DNA TGTGCCTGCCTCGGACAGGGGGAAGAAGGGGGACTTGGCTACACCTTC.

The rearrangement links TRBV6-6 to TRBJ2-7; the match to TRBD2 covers 9 bases. Unmatched junction bases numbered 7, after V lost 2 bases and J lost 2 bases. Germline CDR1 reads MNHNY; CDR2 reads SVGAGI (reference sequence). The CDR3 has 16 residues. The CDR3 DNA sequence: TGTGCCAGCAGTTACGATTTGACTAGCGGAACCTACGAGCAGTACTTC. Amino acids: CASSYDLTSGTYEQYF.

A single count supports this clone. The chain couples TRBV7-2 to TRBJ2-7, with 8 bases identical to TRBD1. J gave up 3 bases and V 5 bases, and 9 bases lay outside the gene matches. The length of the CDR3 is 15 residues. Per the germline V gene, CDR1 is SGHTA and CDR2 is FQGNSA. The CDR3 bases are TGTGCCAGCAGCCCACACTTGACAGGGGACTACGAGCAGTACTTC. Encoded protein: CASSPHLTGDYEQYF.

This clone was seen only a few times. This chain links TRBV5-6 with TRBJ2-1, with D tentatively TRBD1 or TRBD2 (6 bases each). The CDR3 has 18 amino acids. Trimming stripped 4 bases from V and 0 bases from J, with 20 bases between. Germline CDR1 SGHDT, CDR2 YYEEEE. CDR3 loop: CASSKQTNGGLSYNEQFF. DNA for the CDR3: TGTGCCAGCAGCAAACAGACCAACGGGGGCCTCTCCTACAATGAGCAGTTCTTC.

This chain connects TRBV5-6 to TRBJ1-5; TRBD1 might be the D (6 bases). V was clipped by 7 bases and J by 9 bases, with 17 bases between them. The V gene's germline CDR1 is SGHDT and CDR2 YYEEEE. The CDR3 sequence is 13 residues long. The CDR3 bases are TGTGCCAGCGGGAGAGGGGGGACTTGGCCCCAGCATTTT. Protein product: CASGRGGTWPQHF. The full variable domain, rest sourced from reference TRBV5-6 and TRBJ1-5, is DAGVTQSPTHLIKTRGQQVTLRCSPKSGHDTVSWYQQALGQGPQFIFQYYEEEERQRGNFPDRFSGHQFPNYSSELNVNALLLGDSALYLCASGRGGTWPQHFGDGTRLSIL.

The chain uses TRBV5-1 and TRBJ1-6; TRBD1 is a possible D gene (5 bases). The germline CDR1 and CDR2 sequences are SGHRS and YFSETQ. The CDR3 covers 16 residues. Trimming took 4 bases from V and 8 from J, leaving 19 bases between them. The CDR3 DNA sequence: TGCGCCAGCAGCACGGGACCGAACCTTTCGGATTCACCCCTCCACTTT. Its translation is CASSTGPNLSDSPLHF. Supplemented by reference TRBV5-1 and TRBJ1-6, the full variable domain reads KAGVTQTPRYLIKTRGQQVTLSCSPISGHRSVSWYQQTPGQGLQFLFEYFSETQRNKGNFPGRFSGRQFSNSRSEMNVSTLELGDSALYLCASSTGPNLSDSPLHFGNGTRLTVT.

This chain uses TRBV7-2 with TRBJ2-3; 12 bases fit TRBD2. V trimming: 4 bases; J trimming: 1 base; junction bases outside the gene matches: 3. In germline, CDR1 is SGHTA, CDR2 FQGNSA. The CDR3 spans 16 residues. The CDR3 nucleotides are TGTGCCAGCAGCTGGCTAGCGGGGGGGGGCACAGATACGCAGTATTTT. The encoded protein is CASSWLAGGGTDTQYF.

The chain joins TRBV6-6 to TRBJ1-4; no clear D. V lost 4 bases to trimming and J lost 4 bases, with 10 bases between them. Germline CDR1 reads MNHNY; CDR2 reads SVGAGI (reference sequence). CDR3 length equals 14 residues. The CDR3 DNA is TGTGCCAGCAGTTCGATTGGTTTTAATGAAAAACTGTTTTTT. Its translation: CASSSIGFNEKLFF.

The chain uses TRBV6-5 and TRBJ2-5; no reliable D call. The V and J ends lost 0 bases and 9 bases respectively, with 20 bases between them. The CDR3 consists of 16 residues. The V gene's germline CDR1 is MNHEY and CDR2 SVGAGI. The CDR3 loop reads CASSYSLGPPRNPQYF. Here the CDR3 DNA reads TGTGCCAGCAGTTACTCCCTCGGGCCTCCCAGGAATCCCCAGTACTTC.

On this clone itself: The identical CDR3 is also encoded by other nucleotide sequences in the sample. V is TRBV5-1 and J is TRBJ1-1; 10 positions match TRBD1. Germline lookup yields CDR1 SGHRS and CDR2 YFSETQ. This CDR3 is built from 14 residues. The trim removed 1 base at V and 5 bases at J, leaving 2 bases unmatched. This chain's CDR3 is CASSLRDRGTEAFF. Written as DNA, the CDR3 is TGCGCCAGCAGCTTGCGGGACAGGGGTACTGAAGCTTTCTTT.

CDR3 residues: CASSAGQTHNEKLFF. As DNA, the CDR3 is TGCGCCAGCAGCGCCGGACAGACCCATAATGAAAAACTGTTTTTT. This sequence joins TRBV5-1 and TRBJ1-4, with D possibly being TRBD1 (6 bases). V was cut by 4 bases and J by 4 bases, with 14 bases left in between. There are 15 residues in the CDR3. Germline CDR1 SGHRS, CDR2 YFSETQ.

Comment on this clone: Other DNA sequences in this sample translate to the same CDR3. This chain links TRBV6-1 with TRBJ2-3; D not certain. Germline CDR1 is MNHNS and CDR2 is SASEGT. The CDR3 is 13 amino acids. Trimming took 2 bases from V and 1 from J, leaving 4 bases between them. CDR3 loop: CASSEIGTDTQYF. The CDR3 coding sequence is TGTGCCAGCAGTGAAATCGGCACAGATACGCAGTATTTT.

This chain links TRBV6-4 with TRBJ2-7, with 8 bases fitting TRBD2. This CDR3 region has 17 residues. Losses at the gene ends were 6 bases for V and 2 bases for J; bases not matched to a gene: 15. Looked up from germline, CDR1 is MRHNA and CDR2 is SNTAGT. CDR3 DNA sequence: TGTGCCAGCAGGGCGCCGGAGCTGTTAGCGGGAACCTACGAGCAGTACTTC. The encoded protein is CASRAPELLAGTYEQYF.

The chain carries TRBV19 and TRBJ1-6; no clear D. The germline V and J ends were trimmed by 5 bases and 7 bases, with 9 bases remaining between them. The germline V gene encodes CDR1 LNHDA and CDR2 SQIVND (reference sequence). CDR3 length: 13 residues. The CDR3 loop reads CASSSQFNSPLHF. CDR3 DNA sequence: TGTGCCAGTAGTTCTCAGTTCAATTCACCCCTCCACTTT.

The chain is built from TRBV2 and TRBJ1-1; maybe TRBD1 (6 bases). Germline assignment: CDR1 SNHLY and CDR2 FYNNEI. The CDR3 covers 16 residues. The V and J ends lost 1 base and 1 base respectively, with 13 bases between them. CDR3 loop: CASSEEAGVGNTEAFF. CDR3 DNA sequence: TGTGCCAGCAGTGAAGAGGCAGGGGTGGGGAACACTGAAGCTTTCTTT.

The V gene is TRBV9, the J gene TRBJ2-2, with 10 bases that match TRBD2. J was trimmed by 4 bases and V by 5 bases; bases with no gene match: 8. The germline CDR1 and CDR2 sequences are SGDLS and YYNGEE. This CDR3 comprises 16 residues. In DNA, the CDR3 is TGTGCCAGCAGTGCACCGGGACTAGCGCCCACCGGGGAGCTGTTTTTT. Protein: CASSAPGLAPTGELFF.

This chain links TRBV6-4 with TRBJ2-7; a possible D gene is TRBD1 (6 bases). The CDR3 contains 14 residues. In germline, CDR1 is MRHNA, CDR2 SNTAGT. V was shortened by 3 bases and J by 5 bases, with 14 bases between the two germline ends. The CDR3 bases are TGTGCCAGCAGTGAACAGGGTACGTCCCACGAGCAGTACTTC. The encoded protein is CASSEQGTSHEQYF.

This sequence joins TRBV12-5 and TRBJ2-1, with 8 bases fitting TRBD2. The CDR3 is 15 residues long. Germline trimming cut 3 bases from V and 7 bases from J; bases unmatched to any gene: 8. Germline loops: CDR1 LGHNT, CDR2 FRNRAP. The CDR3 sequence: CASGFTGGQVNEQFF. CDR3 DNA: TGTGCTAGTGGTTTTACGGGGGGGCAGGTTAATGAGCAGTTCTTC.

This chain joins TRBV4-3 and TRBJ2-1; 8 bases align to TRBD2. V trimming: 4 bases; J trimming: 10 bases; junction bases outside the gene matches: 9. The CDR3 is 14 amino acids. The germline CDR1 and CDR2 sequences are LGHNA and YSLEER. In DNA, the CDR3 is TGCGCCAGCAGCCCGATGACTAGCGCAGGAGAGCAGTTCTTC. Translated: CASSPMTSAGEQFF.